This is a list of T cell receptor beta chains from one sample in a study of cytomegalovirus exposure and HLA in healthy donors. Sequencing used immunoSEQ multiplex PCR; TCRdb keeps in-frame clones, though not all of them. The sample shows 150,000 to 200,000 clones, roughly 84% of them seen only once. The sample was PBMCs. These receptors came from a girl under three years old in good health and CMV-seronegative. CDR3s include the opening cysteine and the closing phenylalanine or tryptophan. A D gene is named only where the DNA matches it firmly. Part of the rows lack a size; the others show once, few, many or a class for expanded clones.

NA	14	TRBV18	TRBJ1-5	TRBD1	CASSRDRANQPQHF	TGTGCCAGCTCCCGGGACAGGGCCAATCAGCCCCAGCATTTT
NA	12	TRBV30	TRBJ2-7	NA	CAWTSSSYEQYF	TGTGCCTGGACGAGTAGCTCCTACGAGCAGTACTTC
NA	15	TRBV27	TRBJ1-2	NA	CASSLLGGADYGYTF	TGTGCCAGCAGTTTACTTGGGGGCGCGGACTATGGCTACACCTTC
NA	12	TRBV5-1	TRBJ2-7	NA	CASTMSFYEQYF	TGCGCCAGCACGATGAGCTTCTACGAGCAGTACTTC
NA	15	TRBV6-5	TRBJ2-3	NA	CASSSGAASTDTQYF	TGTGCCAGCAGTTCGGGAGCGGCTAGCACAGATACGCAGTATTTT
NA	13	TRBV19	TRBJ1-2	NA	CASSTPAGDGYTF	TGTGCCAGTAGTACCCCGGCAGGGGATGGCTACACCTTC
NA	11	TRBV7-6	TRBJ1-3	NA	CASSTGDTIYF	TGTGCCAGCAGTACCGGGGACACCATATATTTT
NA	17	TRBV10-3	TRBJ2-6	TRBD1	CAISESDRGFGANVLTF	TGTGCCATCAGTGAGTCTGACAGGGGGTTTGGGGCCAACGTCCTGACTTTC
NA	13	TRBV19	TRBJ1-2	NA	CASSIQQTGGYTF	TGTGCCAGTAGTATCCAGCAAACAGGAGGCTACACCTTC
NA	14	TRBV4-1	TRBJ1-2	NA	CASSPGTPNYGYTF	TGCGCCAGCAGCCCCGGGACACCTAACTATGGCTACACCTTC
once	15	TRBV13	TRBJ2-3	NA	CASSPEGLATDTQYF	TGTGCCAGCAGCCCCGAGGGCTTAGCTACAGATACGCAGTATTTT
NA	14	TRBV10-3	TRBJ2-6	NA	CASQGSSGANVLTF	TGTGCCAGCCAGGGGAGCTCTGGGGCCAACGTCCTGACTTTC
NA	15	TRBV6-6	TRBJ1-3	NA	CASSYDSNSGNTVYF	TGTGCCAGCAGTTACGACTCCAACTCTGGAAACACCGTATATTTT
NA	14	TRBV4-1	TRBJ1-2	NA	CASSQGPGFYGYTF	TGCGCCAGCAGCCAGGGGCCCGGGTTCTATGGCTACACCTTC
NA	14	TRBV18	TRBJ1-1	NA	CASSPTGRDTEAFF	TGTGCCAGCTCACCTACAGGGCGGGACACTGAAGCTTTCTTT
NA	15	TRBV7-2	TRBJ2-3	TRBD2	CASRPTSGSADTQYF	TGTGCCAGCAGGCCGACTAGCGGGAGTGCAGATACGCAGTATTTT
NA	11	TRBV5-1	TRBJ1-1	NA	CASSLDREAFF	TGCGCCAGCAGCTTGGACAGGGAGGCTTTCTTT
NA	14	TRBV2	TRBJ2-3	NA	CASSVVRGTDTQYF	TGTGCCAGCAGTGTGGTACGGGGGACAGATACGCAGTATTTT
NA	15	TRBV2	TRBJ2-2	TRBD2	CASRGLAGDTGELFF	TGTGCCAGCAGGGGACTAGCGGGAGACACCGGGGAGCTGTTTTTT
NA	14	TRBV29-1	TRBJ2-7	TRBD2	CSVDGLAGVYEQYF	TGCAGCGTTGATGGACTAGCGGGAGTCTACGAGCAGTACTTC
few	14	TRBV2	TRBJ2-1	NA	CASNPSSGYNEQFF	TGTGCCAGCAATCCCAGCTCGGGCTACAATGAGCAGTTCTTC
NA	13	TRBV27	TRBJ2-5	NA	CASSFGLEGTQYF	TGTGCCAGCAGTTTCGGCCTAGAGGGGACCCAGTACTTC
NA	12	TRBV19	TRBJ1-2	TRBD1	CASSKDRVGYTF	TGTGCCAGTAGTAAGGACAGGGTTGGCTACACCTTC
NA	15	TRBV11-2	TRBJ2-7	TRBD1	CASSLVRDRTYEQYF	TGTGCCAGCAGCTTAGTCAGGGACAGGACCTACGAGCAGTACTTC
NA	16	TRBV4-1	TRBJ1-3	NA	CASSQDNGRGLNTIYF	TGCGCCAGCAGCCAAGATAACGGACGGGGGTTGAACACCATATATTTT
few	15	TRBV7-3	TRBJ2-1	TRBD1	CASSSGTGAYNEQFF	TGTGCCAGCAGCTCCGGGACAGGAGCCTACAATGAGCAGTTCTTC
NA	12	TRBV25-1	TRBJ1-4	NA	CASRQEDEKLFF	TGTGCCAGCAGACAGGAAGATGAAAAACTGTTTTTT
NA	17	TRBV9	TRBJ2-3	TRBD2	CASSTLAGGPFPDTQYF	TGTGCCAGCAGCACCCTAGCGGGAGGTCCTTTTCCAGATACGCAGTATTTT
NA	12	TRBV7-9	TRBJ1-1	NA	CSSRALNPEAFF	TGTTCCAGCAGGGCTTTAAATCCTGAAGCTTTCTTT
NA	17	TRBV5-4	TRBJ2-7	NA	CASSLGSAQGLSHEQYF	TGTGCCAGCAGCTTGGGTTCGGCTCAGGGGCTATCTCACGAGCAGTACTTC
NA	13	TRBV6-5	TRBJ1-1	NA	CASSYFPGTEAFF	TGTGCCAGCAGTTACTTCCCCGGGACAGAAGCTTTCTTT
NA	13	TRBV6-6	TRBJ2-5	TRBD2	CASSPTSAETQYF	TGTGCCAGCAGTCCGACTAGCGCGGAGACCCAGTACTTC
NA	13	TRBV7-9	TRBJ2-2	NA	CASMGLITGELFF	TGTGCCAGCATGGGACTGATCACCGGGGAGCTGTTTTTT
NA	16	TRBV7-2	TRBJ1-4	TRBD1	CASSLIPGGEDEKLFF	TGTGCCAGCAGCTTAATTCCAGGGGGTGAGGATGAAAAACTGTTTTTT
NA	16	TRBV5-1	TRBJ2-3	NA	CASSFGTGVVGDTQYF	TGCGCCAGCAGCTTTGGTACGGGGGTAGTCGGGGATACGCAGTATTTT
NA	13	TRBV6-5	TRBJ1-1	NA	CASSTGQLPEAFF	TGTGCCAGCAGTACCGGACAGCTCCCTGAAGCTTTCTTT
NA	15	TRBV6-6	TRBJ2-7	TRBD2	CASSYSTSGSYEQYF	TGTGCCAGCAGTTACTCGACTAGCGGTTCCTACGAGCAGTACTTC
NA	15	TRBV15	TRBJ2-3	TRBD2	CATSRTSGGADTQYF	TGTGCCACCAGCAGGACTAGCGGGGGGGCAGATACGCAGTATTTT
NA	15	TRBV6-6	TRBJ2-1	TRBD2	CASSQLAGGYNEQFF	TGTGCCAGCAGTCAACTAGCGGGGGGGTACAATGAGCAGTTCTTC
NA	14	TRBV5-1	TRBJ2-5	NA	CASSGGTYQETQYF	TGCGCCAGCAGCGGCGGGACGTACCAAGAGACCCAGTACTTC